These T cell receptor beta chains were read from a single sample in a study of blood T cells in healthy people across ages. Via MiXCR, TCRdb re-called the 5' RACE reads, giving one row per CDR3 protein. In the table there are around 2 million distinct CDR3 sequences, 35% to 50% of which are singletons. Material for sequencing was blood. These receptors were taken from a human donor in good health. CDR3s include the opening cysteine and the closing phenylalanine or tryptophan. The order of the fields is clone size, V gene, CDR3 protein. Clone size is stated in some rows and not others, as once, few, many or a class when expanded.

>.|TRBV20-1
CSASQPGTGREKLFF
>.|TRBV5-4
CASALGAGSYEQYF
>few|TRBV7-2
CASSPTRISSYEQYF
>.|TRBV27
CASSLKSRTGYETQYF
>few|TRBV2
CASREDSRPNEQFF
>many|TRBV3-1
CASSRLAGGYNEQFF
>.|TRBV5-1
CASLLTALGGTQYF
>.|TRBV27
CASSRSGDEQFF
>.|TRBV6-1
CASGTGSRSYEQYF
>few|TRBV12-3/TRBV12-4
CASSSGQTTATDTQYF
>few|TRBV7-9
CASSPGQGFSYNEQFF
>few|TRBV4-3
CASSSRVRGLLGEKLFF
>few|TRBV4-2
CASSQEILVADTQYF
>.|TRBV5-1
CASSLNPTGIYEKLFF
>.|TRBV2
CASSVRDRGPGEQYF
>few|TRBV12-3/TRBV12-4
CASSSTIHRETNEKLFF
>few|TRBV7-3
CASSYGGTQETQYF
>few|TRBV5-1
CASSLGLAGGATDTQYF
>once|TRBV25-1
CASSERGDGNTEAFF
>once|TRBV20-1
CSAENPGRGTGGLFF
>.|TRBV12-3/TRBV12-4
CASSGGQRLGYTF
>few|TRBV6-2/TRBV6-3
CASSYVGVVGKNIQYF
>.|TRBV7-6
CAGSLAYGTMEEQYF
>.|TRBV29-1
CSVVPGQGRTDTQYF
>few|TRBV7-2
CASSWGASGGSEQYF
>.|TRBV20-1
CSALDYVTNEQFF
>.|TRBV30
CAWSRLVGNEQFF
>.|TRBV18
CASSPGTQPQHF
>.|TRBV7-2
CASSAFRQGRVGDTEAFF
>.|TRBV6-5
CASSYLADTNTEAFF
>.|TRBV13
CASSLARDGDTQYF
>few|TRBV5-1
CASSPRPGESEQYF
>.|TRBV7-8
CASSLVGTGWREQYF
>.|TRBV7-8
CASSLGRGFPTDTQYF
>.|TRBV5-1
CASTQRGDSSYNEQFF
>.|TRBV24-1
CATSMTGAHQPQHF
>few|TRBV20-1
CSARDGGSNTDTQYF
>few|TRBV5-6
CASSFGQGWTGYTF
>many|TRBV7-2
CASSRTSGVGDTQYF
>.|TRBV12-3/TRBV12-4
CASRKYRDTEAFF
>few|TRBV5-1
CASSSGLPNSYEQYF
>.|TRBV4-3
CASSQELLLGSSYEQYF
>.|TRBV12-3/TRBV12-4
CASSNLTGGQGNSNEQFF
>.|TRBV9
CASSVEGQDYYEQYF
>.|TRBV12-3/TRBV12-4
CASSQLAGGKNEQFF
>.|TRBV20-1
CSAQLAGSADMQYF
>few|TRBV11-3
CASRKGQWQETQYF
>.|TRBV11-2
CASSSGPTGTEAFF
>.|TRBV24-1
CATSDLGFDRAGELFF